Detailed here is one T cell receptor beta chain. Its antigen is as yet unknown. This record comes from a study of response to subunit inactivated influenza vaccine. The V gene's germline CDR1 is DFQATT and CDR2 SNEGSKA (reference sequence). The CDR3 sequence is 15 residues long. V was clipped by 6 bases and J by 1 base, with 17 bases between them. Findings and limits, study-wide: Each seasonal flu vaccination may recruit only limited new T cells, authors suggested.

TCRdb independently ran MiXCR on the RT-PCR reads; one entry per CDR3 protein. The sample has about 780,000 distinct CDR3 sequences; about 18% are singletons. The sequenced sample was PBMCs from blood, obtained 4 to 6 days after vaccination. The V and J genes are TRBV20-1 and TRBJ2-3; possibly TRBD2 for D (5 bases). The TCR sequence derives from a man aged 50-60 years who received an inactivated influenza vaccine. CDR3 amino acids: CSANRRRLGTDTQYF. The DNA for the CDR3 is TGCAGTGCAAATCGTAGGAGGCTTGGCACAGATACGCAGTATTTT.